These 12 T cell receptor beta chains were all obtained from the same sample, sequenced in a study of cytomegalovirus exposure and HLA in healthy donors. With 60 Vbeta and 13 Jbeta primers, the PCR was carried out. Data came from immunoSEQ multiplex PCR; TCRdb stores just in-frame clones and leaves some out. The profile shows under 150,000 clones, about 75% of them singletons. The sequenced sample consisted of PBMCs. The source of these receptors is a woman younger than 45 in good health and CMV-seronegative.

V is TRBV6-5 and J is TRBJ1-2; the D is unclear. Trimming stripped 4 bases from V and 8 bases from J, with 20 bases between. The CDR3 is 15 amino acids. Germline loops: CDR1 MNHEY, CDR2 SVGAGI. CDR3 coding DNA: TGTGCCAGCAGTTCCGTGGGGAGCGCTTCGGAGGGCTACACCTTC. This codes for CASSSVGSASEGYTF.

The J gene is TRBJ2-5, the V gene TRBV6-5; tentatively, D is TRBD2 (5 bases). The germline V gene encodes CDR1 MNHEY and CDR2 SVGAGI. This CDR3 has 14 residues. V was clipped by 3 bases and J by 6 bases, with 14 bases between them. As DNA, the CDR3 is TGTGCCAGCAGTTATGGAGAGGGTCGCCAGACCCAGTACTTC. Its protein product is CASSYGEGRQTQYF.

This chain links TRBV5-1 with TRBJ1-1; D remains unclear. Germline V gene lookup returns CDR1 SGHRS and CDR2 YFSETQ. V dropped 3 bases and J dropped 1 base, with 13 bases sitting between them. This CDR3 comprises 15 residues. CDR3 loop: CASSSGGAENTEAFF. The CDR3 DNA is TGCGCCAGCAGCTCCGGAGGAGCAGAGAACACTGAAGCTTTCTTT.

This clone came up once. V is TRBV12-5 and J is TRBJ1-1; 7 nucleotides align to TRBD1. The CDR3 is 17 residues long. V shed 6 bases, J shed 4 bases, and the junction held 17 bases outside the gene matches. CDR1 is LGHNT and CDR2 is FRNRAP in the germline V gene. The CDR3 DNA reads as TGTGCTAGTGGCAAAATGAATACCGGGACAGAGAGCACTGAAGCTTTCTTT. It yields the protein CASGKMNTGTESTEAFF.

This rearrangement joins TRBV25-1 to TRBJ1-5, with TRBD1 identical over 9 bases. Looked up from germline, CDR1 is MGHDK and CDR2 is SYGVNS. V was clipped by 6 bases and J by 3 bases; unmatched bases: 9. CDR3 length: 16 residues. CDR3 protein: CASSPPTGGNNQPQHF. In DNA form, the CDR3 reads TGTGCCAGCAGCCCCCCCACAGGGGGCAACAATCAGCCCCAGCATTTT. Full variable domain (rest looked up from reference TRBV25-1 and TRBJ1-5): EADIYQTPRYLVIGTGKKITLECSQTMGHDKMYWYQQDPGMELHLIHYSYGVNSTEKGDLSSESTVSRIRTEHFPLTLESARPSHTSQYLCASSPPTGGNNQPQHFGDGTRLSIL.

The CDR3 coding sequence is TGTGCCAGCAGCTTAGCAAGGGGGATGACTGAAGCTTTCTTT. It encodes CASSLARGMTEAFF. The gene calls are TRBV7-6 and TRBJ1-1; D is possibly TRBD1 (6 bases). The CDR3 consists of 14 residues. Deletions cut 0 bases from V and 5 bases from J, with 10 bases between. Germline values: CDR1 SGHVS, CDR2 FNYEAQ.

The rearrangement uses TRBV19 and TRBJ2-4; weak D call: TRBD1 (6 bases). Germline CDR1 LNHDA, CDR2 SQIVND (reference sequence). This CDR3 spans 16 amino acids. Trimming took 5 bases from V and 0 from J, leaving 14 bases between them. CDR3 loop: CASSPRQVLAKNIQYF. The CDR3 nucleotides are TGTGCCAGTAGTCCCCGACAGGTCCTAGCCAAAAACATTCAGTACTTC. Full variable domain (missing parts from reference TRBV19 and TRBJ2-4): DGGITQSPKYLFRKEGQNVTLSCEQNLNHDAMYWYRQDPGQGLRLIYYSQIVNDFQKGDIAEGYSVSREKKESFPLTVTSAQKNPTAFYLCASSPRQVLAKNIQYFGAGTRLSVL.

CDR3 loop: CASSSPGGASGNTIYF. The DNA for the CDR3 is TGTGCCAGCAGTTCCCCAGGGGGCGCTTCTGGAAACACCATATATTTT. This chain uses TRBV6-6 with TRBJ1-3; 8 bases are shared with TRBD1. Germline V gene lookup returns CDR1 MNHNY and CDR2 SVGAGI (reference sequence). This CDR3 contains 16 residues. V lost 4 bases, J lost 1 base, and 6 bases stayed unmatched.

The V gene is TRBV11-2, the J gene TRBJ1-1; the D is unclear. From germline, CDR1 is SGHAT and CDR2 FQNNGV. This CDR3 spans 13 amino acids. V was shortened by 1 base and J by 5 bases, with 8 bases between the two germline ends. In DNA, the CDR3 is TGTGCCAGCAGCTTAGGAGAGTGGACTGAAGCTTTCTTT. Translated: CASSLGEWTEAFF.

This clone was found a few times. CDR3 in amino acids: CASTLTGSLRYEQYF. Here the CDR3 DNA reads TGTGCCAGCACCCTGACAGGATCTTTACGCTACGAGCAGTACTTC. This sequence joins TRBV27 and TRBJ2-7; D may be TRBD1 (6 bases). The CDR3 length is 15 residues. Trimming took off 7 bases at V and 3 bases at J, with 19 bases between the two ends. Germline V lookup: CDR1 MNHEY, CDR2 SMNVEV (reference sequence).

The chain has TRBV20-1 and TRBJ2-1; D perhaps matches TRBD2 (5 bases). This CDR3 is 11 amino acids long. V was shortened by 4 bases and J by 9 bases, with 10 bases between the two germline ends. From germline, CDR1 is DFQATT and CDR2 SNEGSKA (reference sequence). The CDR3, as DNA: TGCAGTGCTATTAGCGTTGGTGAGCAGTTCTTC. It encodes CSAISVGEQFF.

This rearrangement joins TRBV5-1 to TRBJ2-7; 8 nucleotides line up with TRBD2. Germline V gives CDR1 SGHRS, CDR2 YFSETQ. There are 14 residues in the CDR3. With 1 base clipped from V and 7 bases from J, the junction kept 7 bases outside the gene matches. The CDR3 DNA reads as TGCGCCAGCAGCTTGAACGGGGGGGCGCCTGAGCAGTACTTC. Residues: CASSLNGGAPEQYF.